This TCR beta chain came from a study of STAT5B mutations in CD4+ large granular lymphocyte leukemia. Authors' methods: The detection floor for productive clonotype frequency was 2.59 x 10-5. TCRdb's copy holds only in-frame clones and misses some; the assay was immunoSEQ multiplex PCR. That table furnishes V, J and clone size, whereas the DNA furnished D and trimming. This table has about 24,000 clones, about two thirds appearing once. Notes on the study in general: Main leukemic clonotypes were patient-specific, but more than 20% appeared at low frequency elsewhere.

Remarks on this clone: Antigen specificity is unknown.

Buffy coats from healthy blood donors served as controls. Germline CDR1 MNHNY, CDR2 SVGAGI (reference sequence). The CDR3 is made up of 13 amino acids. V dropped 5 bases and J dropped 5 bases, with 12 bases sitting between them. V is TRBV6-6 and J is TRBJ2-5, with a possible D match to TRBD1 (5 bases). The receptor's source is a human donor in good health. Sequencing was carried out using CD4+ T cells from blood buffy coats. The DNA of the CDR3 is TGTGCCAGCAGTATAGGGGTTCGGGAGACCCAGTACTTC. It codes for CASSIGVRETQYF.